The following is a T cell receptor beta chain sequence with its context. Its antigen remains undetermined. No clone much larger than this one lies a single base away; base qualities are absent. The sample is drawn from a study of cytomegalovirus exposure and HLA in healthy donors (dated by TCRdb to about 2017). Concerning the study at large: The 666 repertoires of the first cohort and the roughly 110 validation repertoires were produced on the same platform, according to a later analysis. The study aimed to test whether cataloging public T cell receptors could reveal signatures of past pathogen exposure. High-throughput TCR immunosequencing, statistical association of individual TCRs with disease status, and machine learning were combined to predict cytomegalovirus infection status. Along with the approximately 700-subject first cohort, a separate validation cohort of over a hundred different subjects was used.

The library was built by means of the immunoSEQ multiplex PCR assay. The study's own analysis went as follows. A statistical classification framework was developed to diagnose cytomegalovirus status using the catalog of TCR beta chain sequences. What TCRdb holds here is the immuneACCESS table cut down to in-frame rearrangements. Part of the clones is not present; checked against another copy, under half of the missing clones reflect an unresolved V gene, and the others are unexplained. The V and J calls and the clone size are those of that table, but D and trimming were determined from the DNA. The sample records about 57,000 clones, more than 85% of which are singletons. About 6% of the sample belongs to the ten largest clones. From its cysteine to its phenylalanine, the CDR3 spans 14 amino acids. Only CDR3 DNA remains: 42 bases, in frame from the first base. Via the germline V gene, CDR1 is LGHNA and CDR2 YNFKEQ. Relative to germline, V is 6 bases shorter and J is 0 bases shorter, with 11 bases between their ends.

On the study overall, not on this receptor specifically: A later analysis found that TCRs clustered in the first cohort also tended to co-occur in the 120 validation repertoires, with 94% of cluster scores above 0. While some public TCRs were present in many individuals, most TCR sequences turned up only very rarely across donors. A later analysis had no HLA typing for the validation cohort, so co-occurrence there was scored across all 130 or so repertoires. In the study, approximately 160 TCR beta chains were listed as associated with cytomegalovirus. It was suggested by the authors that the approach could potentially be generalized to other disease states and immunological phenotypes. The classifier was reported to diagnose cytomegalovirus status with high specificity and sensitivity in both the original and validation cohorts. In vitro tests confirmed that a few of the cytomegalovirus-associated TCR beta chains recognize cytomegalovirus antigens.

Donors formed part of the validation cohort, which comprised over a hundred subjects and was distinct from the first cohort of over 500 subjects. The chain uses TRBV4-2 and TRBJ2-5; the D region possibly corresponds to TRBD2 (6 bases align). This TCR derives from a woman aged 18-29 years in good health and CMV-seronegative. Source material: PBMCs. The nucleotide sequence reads TGTGCCAGCAGAGAGGGCGGGGACCAAGAGACCCAGTACTTC. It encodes CASREGGDQETQYF.